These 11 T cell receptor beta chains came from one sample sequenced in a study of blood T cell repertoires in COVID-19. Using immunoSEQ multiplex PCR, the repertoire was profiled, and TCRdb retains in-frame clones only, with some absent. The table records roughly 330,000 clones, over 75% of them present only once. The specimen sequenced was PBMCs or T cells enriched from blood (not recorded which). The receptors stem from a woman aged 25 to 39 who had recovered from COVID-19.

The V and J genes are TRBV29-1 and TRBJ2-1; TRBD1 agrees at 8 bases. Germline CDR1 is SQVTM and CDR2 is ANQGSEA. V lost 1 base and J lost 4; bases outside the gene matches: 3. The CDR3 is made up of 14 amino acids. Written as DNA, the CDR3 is TGCAGCGTTGAAGTCAGGGGGCAATACAATGAGCAGTTCTTC. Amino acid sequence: CSVEVRGQYNEQFF.

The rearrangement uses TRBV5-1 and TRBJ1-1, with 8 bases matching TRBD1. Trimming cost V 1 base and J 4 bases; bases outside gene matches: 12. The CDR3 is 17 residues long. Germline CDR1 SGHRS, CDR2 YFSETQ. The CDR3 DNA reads TGCGCCAGCAGCTTGATCGGCCAGGGGGCAGTAGGCACTGAAGCTTTCTTT. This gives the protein CASSLIGQGAVGTEAFF. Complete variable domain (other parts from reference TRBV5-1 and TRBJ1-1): KAGVTQTPRYLIKTRGQQVTLSCSPISGHRSVSWYQQTPGQGLQFLFEYFSETQRNKGNFPGRFSGRQFSNSRSEMNVSTLELGDSALYLCASSLIGQGAVGTEAFFGQGTRLTVV.

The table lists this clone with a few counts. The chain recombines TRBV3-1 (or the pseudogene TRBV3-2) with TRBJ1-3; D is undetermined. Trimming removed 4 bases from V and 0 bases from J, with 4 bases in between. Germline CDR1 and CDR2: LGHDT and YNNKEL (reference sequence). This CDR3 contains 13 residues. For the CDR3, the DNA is TGTGCCAGCAGCCCAAACTCTGGAAACACCATATATTTT. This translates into CASSPNSGNTIYF.

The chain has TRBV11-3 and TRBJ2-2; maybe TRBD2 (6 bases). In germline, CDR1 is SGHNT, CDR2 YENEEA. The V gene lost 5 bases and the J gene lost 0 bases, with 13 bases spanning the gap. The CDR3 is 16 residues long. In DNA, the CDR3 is TGTGCCAGCAGCCTTACCCCGGGGGCGAACACCGGGGAGCTGTTTTTT. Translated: CASSLTPGANTGELFF.

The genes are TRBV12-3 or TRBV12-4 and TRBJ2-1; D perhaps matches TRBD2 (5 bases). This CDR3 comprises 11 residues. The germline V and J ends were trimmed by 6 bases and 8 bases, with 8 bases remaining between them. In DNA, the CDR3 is TGTGCCAGCAGGGAGAGGGATGAGCAGTTCTTC. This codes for CASRERDEQFF.

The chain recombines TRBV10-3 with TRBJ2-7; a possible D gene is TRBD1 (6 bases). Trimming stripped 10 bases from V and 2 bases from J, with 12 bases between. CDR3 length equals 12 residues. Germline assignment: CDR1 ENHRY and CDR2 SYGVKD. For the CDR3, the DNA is TGTGCCACCCGAGGGGGAGCCTACGAGCAGTACTTC. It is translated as CATRGGAYEQYF.

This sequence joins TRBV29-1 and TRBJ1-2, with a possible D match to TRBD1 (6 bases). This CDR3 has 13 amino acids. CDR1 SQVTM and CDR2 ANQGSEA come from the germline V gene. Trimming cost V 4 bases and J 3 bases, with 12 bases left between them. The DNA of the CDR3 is TGCAGCGTTGGCCAGGGGCCGGACTATGGCTACACCTTC. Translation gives CSVGQGPDYGYTF.

The CDR3 DNA is TGCAGTGCTAGTGACCCGCGACAGGGGTCCAACGAGCAGTACTTC. Encoded protein: CSASDPRQGSNEQYF. V gene TRBV20-1 combines with J gene TRBJ2-7, with 8 bases identical to TRBD1. V was pared by 3 bases and J by 5 bases, with 12 bases of the junction left unmatched. The CDR3 spans 15 residues. Per germline, CDR1 DFQATT and CDR2 SNEGSKA (reference sequence).

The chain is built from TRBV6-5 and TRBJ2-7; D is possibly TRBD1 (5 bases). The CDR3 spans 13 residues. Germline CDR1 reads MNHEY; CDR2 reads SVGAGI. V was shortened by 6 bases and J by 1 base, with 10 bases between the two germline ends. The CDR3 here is CASSRSGSYEQYF. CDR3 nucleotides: TGTGCCAGCAGCCGCTCAGGGTCCTACGAGCAGTACTTC.

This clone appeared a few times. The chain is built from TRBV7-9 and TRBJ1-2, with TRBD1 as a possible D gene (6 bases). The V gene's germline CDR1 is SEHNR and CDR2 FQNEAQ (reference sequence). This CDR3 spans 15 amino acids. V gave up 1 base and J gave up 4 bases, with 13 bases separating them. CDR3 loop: CASSLVRQASYGYTF. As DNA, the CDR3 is TGTGCCAGCAGCTTAGTTCGACAGGCCAGCTATGGCTACACCTTC.

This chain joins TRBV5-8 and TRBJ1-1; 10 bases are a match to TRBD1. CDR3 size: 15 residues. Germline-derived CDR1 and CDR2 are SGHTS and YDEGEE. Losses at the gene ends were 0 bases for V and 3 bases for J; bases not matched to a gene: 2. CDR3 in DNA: TGTGCCAGCAGCTTGGGACAGGGGGCCGACACTGAAGCTTTCTTT. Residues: CASSLGQGADTEAFF.